The present TCR beta chain was sequenced within a study of blood T cell repertoires in COVID-19. Overall study: The United States, Italy and Spain were the sources of the acute and convalescent COVID-19 samples.

Repertoires were generated with immunoSEQ multiplex PCR, while TCRdb's copy carries only in-frame clones and drops some. This table has roughly 94,000 clones, about 79% appearing once. CDR3 length: 14 residues. Germline V gives CDR1 MNHEY, CDR2 SVGAGI. V was clipped by 6 bases and J by 1 base, with 9 bases between them. The source of this sequence is a man aged 55 to 70 with acute or convalescent COVID-19. The genes are TRBV6-5 and TRBJ2-2; a possible D gene is TRBD2 (6 bases). Sequenced sample: peripheral blood. The CDR3 sequence: CASRRDWNTGELFF. The CDR3 nucleotides are TGTGCCAGCAGGCGGGACTGGAACACCGGGGAGCTGTTTTTT.